This TCR beta chain was recorded in a study of radiation and T cells in renal cell carcinoma. The sample's time point: blood 4 weeks post-SBRT, at nephrectomy. Treatment noted: 15 Gy SBRT to primary tumor, nephrectomy 4 weeks later. The data were produced by immunoSEQ multiplex PCR, yet TCRdb's version contains in-frame clones alone and is incomplete. The sample includes about 83,000 clones, over 65% seen only once; the top ten take over 2%. The CDR3 covers 14 residues. CDR1 MGHRA and CDR2 YSYEKL come from the germline V gene. Turning to this clone: The junction departs from germline at one end; a sequencing error may be responsible.

This clonotype was obtained from an older woman with renal cell carcinoma. Sequenced material: blood, taken from a patient whose treatment included radiotherapy and nephrectomy. V is TRBV4-1 and J is TRBJ2-7, with no clear D. The CDR3 protein is CASSQVGSDYEQYF. CDR3 DNA: TGTGCCAGCAGCCAAGTTGGCAGCGACTACGAGCAGTACTTC.